Sequencing of this T cell receptor beta chain was carried out in a study of T cell repertoires in cytomegalovirus infection. This clonotype was observed a few times. Its target is unknown. The V gene's germline CDR1 is SGDLS and CDR2 YYNGEE. The length of the CDR3 is 16 residues. The V and J ends lost 3 bases and 0 bases, in that order; junction bases with no gene match: 6. TCRdb passed the reads through MiXCR, listing each CDR3 protein once. The table lists 900,000 to 950,000 distinct CDR3 sequences, around 31% of them singletons, with around 15% in the top ten. The TCR comes from a human donor in good health (CMV status not recorded). Some clones in this sample may be carry-over from other donors' samples. The chain couples TRBV9 to TRBJ2-1; TRBD2 aligns across 7 bases. The sample in question was cultured CD8+ T cells from PBMCs, obtained from culture after CMV antigen stimulation. CDR3 in amino acids: CASSDSGQSSYNEQFF. The CDR3, as DNA: TGTGCCAGCAGCGATAGCGGGCAAAGCTCCTACAATGAGCAGTTCTTC.